A single sample is the source of the 8 T cell receptor beta chains below, sequenced in a study of cytomegalovirus exposure and HLA in healthy donors. The PCR contained 60 Vbeta and 13 Jbeta primers. Assay: immunoSEQ multiplex PCR; the TCRdb copy retains only in-frame clones and omits some. The table lists about 180,000 clones, over 75% of them singletons, with around 2.5% in the top ten. Sequenced material: PBMCs. Receptors were obtained from a man aged 55 to 70 in good health and CMV-seronegative.

This clone was counted between two and nine times. The gene calls are TRBV5-4 and TRBJ2-1, with TRBD2 matching 12 bases. Per the germline V gene, CDR1 is SGHNT and CDR2 is YYREEE (reference sequence). The J segment lost 8 bases and the V segment lost 1 base, leaving 4 bases of the junction unmatched. The CDR3 length is 15 residues. This CDR3 is CASSLRLAGEDEQFF. The CDR3 region has the DNA TGTGCCAGCAGCTTGAGACTAGCGGGAGAAGATGAGCAGTTCTTC.

The CDR3 region is CASSPAAPSYEQYF. The CDR3 DNA reads as TGTGCCAGTAGTCCCGCGGCGCCCTCCTACGAGCAGTACTTC. The chain has TRBV19 and TRBJ2-7; no firm D call. CDR3 length: 14 amino acids. Germline assignment: CDR1 LNHDA and CDR2 SQIVND (reference sequence). Trimming removed 5 bases from V and 0 bases from J, with 11 bases in between.

The V gene is TRBV4-1, the J gene TRBJ2-1; 11 nucleotides match TRBD2. CDR1 MGHRA and CDR2 YSYEKL come from the germline V gene. The ends lost 3 bases at V and 8 bases at J; junction bases unmatched: 9. CDR3 length: 16 amino acids. CDR3 coding DNA: TGCGCCAGCAGCCAGATCAGACTAGCGGGGCTGGATGAGCAGTTCTTC. Translation: CASSQIRLAGLDEQFF.

This clone has more than one count but fewer than ten. The chain has TRBV4-1 and TRBJ2-3, with TRBD1 as a possible D gene (6 bases). Trimming shortened V by 4 bases and J by 3 bases, and 14 bases separated the two germline ends. Germline CDR1 is MGHRA and CDR2 is YSYEKL. This CDR3 is 15 amino acids long. As DNA, the CDR3 is TGCGCCAGCAGCCTCCGAGGGGGTGGGACAGATACGCAGTATTTT. It codes for CASSLRGGGTDTQYF.

V is TRBV7-2 and J is TRBJ2-3, with D tentatively TRBD2 (6 bases). There are 17 residues in the CDR3. The germline V gene has CDR1 SGHTA and CDR2 FQGNSA. V lost 2 bases and J 2 bases, leaving 17 bases between the germline ends. CDR3 amino acids: CASSLWNGRQITDTQYF. The CDR3 bases are TGTGCCAGCAGCTTATGGAACGGGAGACAAATCACAGATACGCAGTATTTT.

This chain connects TRBV27 to TRBJ2-7; maybe TRBD1 (6 bases). With 4 bases removed from V and 6 bases from J, the gap between germline ends came to 16 bases. The CDR3 runs 14 residues. Germline lookup yields CDR1 MNHEY and CDR2 SMNVEV (reference sequence). DNA of the CDR3: TGTGCCAGCAGTTCCCGACAGGAGAGTGTCGAGCAGTACTTC. Translated, it gives CASSSRQESVEQYF.

J is TRBJ2-3 and V is TRBV10-3; 9 positions agree with TRBD2. Germline loops: CDR1 ENHRY, CDR2 SYGVKD. V gave up 6 bases and J gave up 10 bases; unmatched junction bases: 11. This CDR3 has 14 residues. CDR3 nucleotides: TGTGCCATCAGCAGACTAGCGGAGACGTCGGCGCAGTATTTT. This sequence encodes CAISRLAETSAQYF.

V and J are TRBV10-2 and TRBJ2-2; TRBD2 matches 16 bases. In germline, CDR1 is WSHSY, CDR2 SAAADI. The CDR3 contains 15 residues. V shed 9 bases and J 6 bases; nucleotides not matched to a gene: 4. The CDR3 protein is CARGGLAGGPGELFF. The CDR3 DNA reads TGCGCCAGGGGGGGACTAGCGGGAGGGCCCGGGGAGCTGTTTTTT.